The rows below give T cell receptor beta chains drawn from one sample of a study of PD-1 blockade in classical Hodgkin lymphoma. Profiled with immunoSEQ multiplex PCR; TCRdb holds only in-frame clones, not every one. The table includes around 92,000 clones, 83% detected once. This material consisted of peripheral blood mononuclear cells (PBMCs), taken before the fourth cycle of nivolumab. The receptors were sampled from a human donor with classical Hodgkin lymphoma. The CDR3 runs from the conserved cysteine through the conserved F or W. A D gene is named only where the DNA matches it firmly. Expanded clones are given a class, and other clones once, few, many or no size at all.

DNA	CDR3	D	J	V	size
TGTGCCAGCAGCTTAGGAGCGAACCAAGAGACCCAGTACTTC	CASSLGANQETQYF	-	TRBJ2-5	TRBV7-2	-
TGTGCCAGCAGCCCGACGGGGGGGCGGGATGGCTACACCTTC	CASSPTGGRDGYTF	-	TRBJ1-2	TRBV28	-
TGTGCCAGCAGCTACCTCATCCCCCGCCTTCGGGGGTCTGGGGCCAACGTCCTGACTTTC	CASSYLIPRLRGSGANVLTF	-	TRBJ2-6	TRBV7-6	-
TGTGCCTGGACAACCCCTTCCCCACTCTATGGCTACACCTTC	CAWTTPSPLYGYTF	-	TRBJ1-2	TRBV30	-
TGTGCCAGCAACGACTGGCGGGGGGGGTCCTACGAGCAGTACTTC	CASNDWRGGSYEQYF	TRBD2	TRBJ2-7	TRBV6-4	-
TGTGCCAGCAGCGACAGGCTCCCCGGGGCTAGCGGGACCCACACCGGGGAGCTGTTTTTT	CASSDRLPGASGTHTGELFF	-	TRBJ2-2	TRBV21-1	-
TGTGCCAGCCCCGAGCTAGCGGGAGTCACCGAGCAGTACTTC	CASPELAGVTEQYF	TRBD2	TRBJ2-7	TRBV6-1	-
TGTGCCAGTAGTCTGACCAATGAGCAGTTCTTC	CASSLTNEQFF	-	TRBJ2-1	TRBV19	-
TGTGCCAGCAGCCGGGGTGCAGAGACCCAGTACTTC	CASSRGAETQYF	-	TRBJ2-5	TRBV5-4	-
TGCGCCAGCAGCCAAGATGAGGTCCTTGGAAACACCATATATTTT	CASSQDEVLGNTIYF	-	TRBJ1-3	TRBV4-3	-
TGCGCCAGCAGCTTGGGGGGACAGGGCTACAATGAGCAGTTCTTC	CASSLGGQGYNEQFF	TRBD1	TRBJ2-1	TRBV5-1	once
TGTGCCAGCAGAGGACTAGCAAGAGGGACCGGGGAGCTGTTTTTT	CASRGLARGTGELFF	TRBD2	TRBJ2-2	TRBV9	once
TGTGCCAGCAGCTCCCCTACGTCTTTTGTAGGTGGCTACACCTTC	CASSSPTSFVGGYTF	-	TRBJ1-2	TRBV9	-
TGTGCCAGCAGTGAATATTGGCGGAACACTGAAGCTTTCTTT	CASSEYWRNTEAFF	-	TRBJ1-1	TRBV25-1	once
TGCAGCGGCGGGGACGATAACTATGGCTACACCTTC	CSGGDDNYGYTF	-	TRBJ1-2	TRBV29-1	few
TGTGCCAGCTCACCACGACAGGAAAAGGGAAACACCATATATTTT	CASSPRQEKGNTIYF	-	TRBJ1-3	TRBV18	-
TGTGCCAGCAGCGGAAGGGGGCCCCTTGGGAATGAGCAGTTCTTC	CASSGRGPLGNEQFF	TRBD1	TRBJ2-1	TRBV11-2	-
TGTGCCAGCAGCGTAGATGGATATAGCTATGGCTACACCTTC	CASSVDGYSYGYTF	-	TRBJ1-2	TRBV9	-
TGTGCGAGGGCAGAGGGCTACGAGCAGTACTTC	CARAEGYEQYF	-	TRBJ2-7	TRBV6-5	-
TGTGCCAGCAGTCCCGGCCCACGAAATACGCAGTATTTT	CASSPGPRNTQYF	-	TRBJ2-3	TRBV6-4	-
TGTGCCAGCAGCGTCTATGGGGGCGCCTATGGCTACACCTTC	CASSVYGGAYGYTF	-	TRBJ1-2	TRBV11-2	-
TGTGCCAGCAGGCGGTACTCCTACGAGCAGTACTTC	CASRRYSYEQYF	-	TRBJ2-7	TRBV27	once
TGTGCCAGTAGTACCTATGCGAGCGGGACGGTTCGGACGCAGTATTTT	CASSTYASGTVRTQYF	TRBD2	TRBJ2-3	TRBV19	-
TGCGCCAGCAGCACCGGGACAGTACCCCCAGATACGCAGTATTTT	CASSTGTVPPDTQYF	TRBD1	TRBJ2-3	TRBV5-1	-
TGTGCCAGCAGTTCGGACAGGGTAGGAGGCTACACCTTC	CASSSDRVGGYTF	TRBD1	TRBJ1-2	TRBV6-4	few
TGTGCCAGTAGTCCTGTCGGGAGAGGTGACTACAATGAGCAGTTCTTC	CASSPVGRGDYNEQFF	-	TRBJ2-1	TRBV19	-
TGTGCCAGCGGGTGGGTTCCGTCGCGCGAGCAGTACTTC	CASGWVPSREQYF	-	TRBJ2-7	TRBV6-1	-
TGTGCCAGCAGCCTTCTGAACATTGGGCCGGGGGGGACAGGGTGGCTCGAGCAGTACTTC	CASSLLNIGPGGTGWLEQYF	-	TRBJ2-7	TRBV5-4	-
TGTGCCAGCAGCCAGTGGGGGGGGCTGGGAACTGAAGCTTTCTTT	CASSQWGGLGTEAFF	-	TRBJ1-1	TRBV14	-
TGTGCCAGTAGTAGTAGCGGGAGGACCTACAATGAGCAGTTCTTC	CASSSSGRTYNEQFF	TRBD2	TRBJ2-1	TRBV19	-
TGTGCCTGGAACCCCTCGGCTAGCGGGAGACACGAGCAGTACTTC	CAWNPSASGRHEQYF	TRBD2	TRBJ2-7	TRBV30	-
TGCGCCAGCAGCTTTAGACCGAGCTCCTACAATGAGCAGTTCTTC	CASSFRPSSYNEQFF	-	TRBJ2-1	TRBV5-1	-
TGTGCCATCAGACAGGGATCTGTTGAGGATACGCAGTATTTT	CAIRQGSVEDTQYF	-	TRBJ2-3	TRBV10-3	-
TGTGCCAGCAGCGTAGACCCTAACAGCGAAGCTTTCTTT	CASSVDPNSEAFF	-	TRBJ1-1	TRBV9	-
TGTGCCAGTGCTGTGACAAGGGGGGATTATACGCAGTATTTT	CASAVTRGDYTQYF	-	TRBJ2-3	TRBV19	-
TGTGCCAGCAGCCCGAACCCCGGGACGGCGGCCGGGGAGCTGTTTTTT	CASSPNPGTAAGELFF	-	TRBJ2-2	TRBV7-2	-
TGTGCCAGCACGGCGGGACAGGGATCGACCTACGAGCAGTACTTC	CASTAGQGSTYEQYF	TRBD1	TRBJ2-7	TRBV28	-